One sample yielded the 9 T cell receptor beta chains listed below, sequenced in a study of cytomegalovirus exposure and HLA in healthy donors. In the PCR, 60 Vbeta and 13 Jbeta primers were used. Libraries were prepared by immunoSEQ multiplex PCR; TCRdb keeps only in-frame clonotypes and omits some of them. The top ten clones hold roughly 5% of a sample with 90,000 to 120,000 clones, almost 80% of them seen once. The sample was PBMCs. Receptors were obtained from a man aged 55 to 70 in good health and CMV-seropositive.

The V call is TRBV12-5, the J call TRBJ1-2; TRBD1 might be the D (6 bases). The ends were cut back, 4 bases at V and 9 bases at J, with 12 bases in the middle. This CDR3 has 12 amino acids. CDR1 is LGHNT and CDR2 is FRNRAP in the germline V gene. The CDR3 is CASGSTGSSYTF. CDR3 bases: TGTGCTAGTGGTTCTACAGGGTCTAGCTACACCTTC. Based on the CDR3 plus reference TRBV12-5 and TRBJ1-2, the full variable domain is DARVTQTPRHKVTEMGQEVTMRCQPILGHNTVFWYRQTMMQGLELLAYFRNRAPLDDSGMPKDRFSAEMPDATLATLKIQPSEPRDSAVYFCASGSTGSSYTFGSGTRLTVV.

This chain links TRBV11-3 with TRBJ2-1; weak D call: TRBD1 (5 bases). The CDR3 extends over 15 amino acids. V shed 2 bases and J shed 0 bases, with 8 bases lying between them. In germline, CDR1 is SGHNT, CDR2 YENEEA. CDR3 residues: CASSLQGSSYNEQFF. CDR3 DNA sequence: TGTGCCAGCAGCTTACAGGGATCCTCCTACAATGAGCAGTTCTTC.

This clone was counted only a few times. The chain is built from TRBV25-1 and TRBJ1-1, with D perhaps TRBD1 (5 bases). This CDR3 comprises 13 residues. Germline V gene sequence: CDR1 MGHDK, CDR2 SYGVNS. V shed 7 bases and J shed 1 base, with 10 bases lying between them. CDR3: CASTGQTNTEAFF. In nucleotides, the CDR3 is TGTGCCAGCACAGGGCAGACGAACACTGAAGCTTTCTTT.

V and J are TRBV6-5 and TRBJ1-2; a possible D gene is TRBD1 (6 bases). The V end lost 8 bases, the J end lost 4 bases, and 11 bases lay between the germline ends. The germline CDR1 and CDR2 sequences are MNHEY and SVGAGI. This CDR3 comprises 12 residues. This chain's CDR3 is CASGRGGYGYTF. The CDR3 DNA reads TGTGCCAGCGGGAGGGGGGGCTATGGCTACACCTTC.

The chain joins TRBV19 to TRBJ2-1, with 14 bases identical to TRBD2. The CDR3 loop spans 16 amino acids. CDR1 is LNHDA and CDR2 is SQIVND in the germline V gene (reference sequence). V trimming: 1 base; J trimming: 8 bases; junction bases outside the gene matches: 4. The CDR3 DNA follows: TGTGCCAGTAGTATAGGGGGACTAGCGGGGGACGATGAGCAGTTCTTC. It yields the protein CASSIGGLAGDDEQFF. The entire variable domain, with the rest obtained from reference TRBV19 and TRBJ2-1, is as follows: DGGITQSPKYLFRKEGQNVTLSCEQNLNHDAMYWYRQDPGQGLRLIYYSQIVNDFQKGDIAEGYSVSREKKESFPLTVTSAQKNPTAFYLCASSIGGLAGDDEQFFGPGTRLTVL.

V usage is TRBV14 and J usage is TRBJ2-7; D unclear. The CDR3 has 15 residues. The V gene lost 1 base and the J gene lost 0 bases, with 10 bases spanning the gap. Germline assignment: CDR1 SGHDN and CDR2 FVKESK. The CDR3 spells CASSQGSSSSYEQYF. The CDR3 DNA sequence: TGTGCCAGCAGCCAAGGTTCTTCCAGCTCCTACGAGCAGTACTTC.

This chain joins TRBV28 and TRBJ2-3; possible D gene TRBD2, 6 bases. Germline CDR1 and CDR2: MDHEN and SYDVKM. This CDR3 is 16 amino acids long. V was trimmed by 4 bases and J by 1 base, leaving 15 bases between them. This CDR3 reads CASSSHRGSRTDTQYF. The CDR3 DNA reads as TGTGCCAGCAGTTCCCATCGGGGGTCCCGCACAGATACGCAGTATTTT.

The chain employs TRBV6-5 and TRBJ1-2; D not certain. CDR3 length: 13 residues. Germline loops: CDR1 MNHEY, CDR2 SVGAGI. V lost 5 bases, J lost 4 bases, and 11 bases lay in between. CDR3 sequence reads: CASSEASSYGYTF. DNA of the CDR3: TGTGCCAGCAGTGAAGCGTCGTCCTATGGCTACACCTTC.

The chain combines TRBV19 with TRBJ1-2; 7 positions agree with TRBD1. Germline CDR1 LNHDA, CDR2 SQIVND (reference sequence). V lost 2 bases to trimming and J lost 8 bases; unmatched junction nucleotides: 11. This CDR3 has 15 amino acids. CDR3 nucleotide sequence: TGTGCCAGTAGTATACAGGGGGACAGAGGGAAAGGCTACACCTTC. Its protein is CASSIQGDRGKGYTF.